This T cell receptor (beta chain) was found in a study of cytomegalovirus exposure and HLA in healthy donors. The PCR made use of 60 Vbeta and 13 Jbeta primers. Repertoires were generated with immunoSEQ multiplex PCR, while TCRdb's copy carries only in-frame clones and drops some. In the table there are more than 45,000 clones, approximately 70% of which are singletons. The CDR3 is made up of 16 amino acids. CDR1 GTSNPN and CDR2 SVGIG come from the germline V gene (reference sequence). Germline trimming cut 1 base from V and 6 bases from J; bases unmatched to any gene: 11. Regarding this clone: Its antigen remains unknown.

Findings and caveats of the study: There were some V segments, including TRBV6-2 and TRBV6-3, excluded as indistinguishable.

The chain links TRBV30 to TRBJ1-5, with 8 bases that match TRBD1. The sequencing input was PBMCs. The TCR comes from a man under 40 in good health and CMV-seronegative. The CDR3 DNA reads TGTGCCTGGAGTGAGGCCAGGACAGGGATGGTTCAGCCCCAGCATTTT. This sequence encodes CAWSEARTGMVQPQHF. The entire variable domain, with the rest obtained from reference TRBV30 and TRBJ1-5, is as follows: SQTIHQWPATLVQPVGSPLSLECTVEGTSNPNLYWYRQAAGRGLQLLFYSVGIGQISSEVPQNLSASRPQDRQFILSSKKLLLSDSGFYLCAWSEARTGMVQPQHFGDGTRLSIL.